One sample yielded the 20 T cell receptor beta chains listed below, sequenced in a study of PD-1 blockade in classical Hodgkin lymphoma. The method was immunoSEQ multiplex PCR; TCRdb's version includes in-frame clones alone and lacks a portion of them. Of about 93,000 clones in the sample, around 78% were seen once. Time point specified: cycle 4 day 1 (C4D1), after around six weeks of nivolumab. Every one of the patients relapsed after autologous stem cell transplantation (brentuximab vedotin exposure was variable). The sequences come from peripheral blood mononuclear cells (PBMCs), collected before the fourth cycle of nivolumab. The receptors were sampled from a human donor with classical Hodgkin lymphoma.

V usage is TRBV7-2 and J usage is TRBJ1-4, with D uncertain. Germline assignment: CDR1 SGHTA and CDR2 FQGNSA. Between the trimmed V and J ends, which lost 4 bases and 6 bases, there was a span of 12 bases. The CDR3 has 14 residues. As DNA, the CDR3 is TGTGCCAGCAGCTCTCACCAGTCTTATGAAAAACTGTTTTTT. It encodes CASSSHQSYEKLFF.

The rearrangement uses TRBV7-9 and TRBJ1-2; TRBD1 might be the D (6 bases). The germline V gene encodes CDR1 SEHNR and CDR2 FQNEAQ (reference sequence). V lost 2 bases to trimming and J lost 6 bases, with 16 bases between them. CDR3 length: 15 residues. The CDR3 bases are TGTGCCAGCAGCTTATCCTCGACAGGAGAGGATGGCTACACCTTC. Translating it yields CASSLSSTGEDGYTF.

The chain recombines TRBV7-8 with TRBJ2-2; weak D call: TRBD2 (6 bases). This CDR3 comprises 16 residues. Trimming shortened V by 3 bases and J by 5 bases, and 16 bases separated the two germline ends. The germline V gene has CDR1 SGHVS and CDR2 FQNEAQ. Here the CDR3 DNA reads TGTGCCAGCAGCTTCGGGTGGAGGGTGAGGACCGGGGAGCTGTTTTTT. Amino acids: CASSFGWRVRTGELFF.

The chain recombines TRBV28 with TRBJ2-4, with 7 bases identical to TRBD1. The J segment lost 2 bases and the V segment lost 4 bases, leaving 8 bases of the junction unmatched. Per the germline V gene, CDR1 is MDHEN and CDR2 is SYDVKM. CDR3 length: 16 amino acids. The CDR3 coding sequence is TGTGCCAGCAGTTACGCAGGGGGAGAGACCAAAAACATTCAGTACTTC. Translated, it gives CASSYAGGETKNIQYF. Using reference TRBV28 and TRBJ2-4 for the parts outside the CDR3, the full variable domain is DVKVTQSSRYLVKRTGEKVFLECVQDMDHENMFWYRQDPGLGLRLIYFSYDVKMKEKGDIPEGYSVSREKKERFSLILESASTNQTSMYLCASSYAGGETKNIQYFGAGTRLSVL.

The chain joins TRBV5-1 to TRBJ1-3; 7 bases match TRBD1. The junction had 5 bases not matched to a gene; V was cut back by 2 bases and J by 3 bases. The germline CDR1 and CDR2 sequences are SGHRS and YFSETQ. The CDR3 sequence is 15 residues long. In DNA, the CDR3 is TGCGCCAGCAGCTTAGACAGGGTTAGTGGAAACACCATATATTTT. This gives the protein CASSLDRVSGNTIYF.

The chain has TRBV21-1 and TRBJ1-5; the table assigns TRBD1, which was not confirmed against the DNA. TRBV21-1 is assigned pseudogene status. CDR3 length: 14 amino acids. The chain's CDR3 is CASSDKKGHQPQHF. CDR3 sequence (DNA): TGTGCCAGCAGCGATAAAAAGGGGCATCAGCCCCAGCATTTT.

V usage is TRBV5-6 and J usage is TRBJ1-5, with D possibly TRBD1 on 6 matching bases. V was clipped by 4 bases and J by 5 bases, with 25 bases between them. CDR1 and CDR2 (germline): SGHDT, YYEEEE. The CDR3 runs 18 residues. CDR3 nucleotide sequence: TGTGCCAGCAGCACCGTTAAGGGAAGGGGGAATGATTATCAGCCCCAGCATTTT. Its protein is CASSTVKGRGNDYQPQHF.

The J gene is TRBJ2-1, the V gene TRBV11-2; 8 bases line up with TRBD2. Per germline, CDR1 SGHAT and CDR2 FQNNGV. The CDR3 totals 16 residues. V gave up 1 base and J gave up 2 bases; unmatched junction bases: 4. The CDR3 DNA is TGTGCCAGCAGCTTAGGAGGCGGGGGGCCCTACAATGAGCAGTTCTTC. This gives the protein CASSLGGGGPYNEQFF.

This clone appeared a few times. CDR3 amino acids: CASSLGRHPYNEQFF. The CDR3 coding sequence is TGTGCCAGCAGCTTAGGTCGGCACCCCTACAATGAGCAGTTCTTC. The chain is built from TRBV7-9 and TRBJ2-1, with D unclear. Trimming took off 1 base at V and 2 bases at J, with 9 bases between the two ends. Per germline, CDR1 SEHNR and CDR2 FQNEAQ (reference sequence). This CDR3 has 15 residues.

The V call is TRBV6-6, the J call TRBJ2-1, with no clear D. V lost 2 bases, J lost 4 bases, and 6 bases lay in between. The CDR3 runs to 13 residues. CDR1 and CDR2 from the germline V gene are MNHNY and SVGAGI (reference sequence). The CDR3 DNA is TGTGCCAGCAGTTACGCGGAGTACAATGAGCAGTTCTTC. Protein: CASSYAEYNEQFF.

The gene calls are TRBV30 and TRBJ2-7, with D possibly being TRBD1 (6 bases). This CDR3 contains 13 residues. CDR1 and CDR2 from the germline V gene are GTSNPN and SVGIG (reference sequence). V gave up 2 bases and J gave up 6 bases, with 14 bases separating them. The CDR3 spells CAWSTGPLVEQYF. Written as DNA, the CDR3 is TGTGCCTGGAGTACAGGGCCTCTTGTCGAGCAGTACTTC. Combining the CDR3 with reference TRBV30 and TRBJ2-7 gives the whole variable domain SQTIHQWPATLVQPVGSPLSLECTVEGTSNPNLYWYRQAAGRGLQLLFYSVGIGQISSEVPQNLSASRPQDRQFILSSKKLLLSDSGFYLCAWSTGPLVEQYFGPGTRLTVT.

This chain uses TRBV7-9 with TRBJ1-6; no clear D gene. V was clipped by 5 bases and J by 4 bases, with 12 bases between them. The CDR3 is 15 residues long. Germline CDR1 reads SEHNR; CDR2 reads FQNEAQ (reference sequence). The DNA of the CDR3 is TGTGCCAGCAGCCCAAGGTCCGAGTATAATTCACCCCTCCACTTT. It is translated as CASSPRSEYNSPLHF.

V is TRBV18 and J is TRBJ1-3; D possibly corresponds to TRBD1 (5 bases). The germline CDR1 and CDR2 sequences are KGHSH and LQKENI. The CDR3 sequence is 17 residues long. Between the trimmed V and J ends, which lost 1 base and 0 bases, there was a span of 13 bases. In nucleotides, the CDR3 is TGTGCCAGCTCACCACTGCCTGGTCAGGGCTCTGGAAACACCATATATTTT. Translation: CASSPLPGQGSGNTIYF.

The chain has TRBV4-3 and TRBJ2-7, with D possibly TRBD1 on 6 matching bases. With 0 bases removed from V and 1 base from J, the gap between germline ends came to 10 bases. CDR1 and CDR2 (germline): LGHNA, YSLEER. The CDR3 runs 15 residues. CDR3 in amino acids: CASSQDRGRSYEQYF. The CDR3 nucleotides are TGCGCCAGCAGCCAAGACAGGGGAAGGTCCTACGAGCAGTACTTC.

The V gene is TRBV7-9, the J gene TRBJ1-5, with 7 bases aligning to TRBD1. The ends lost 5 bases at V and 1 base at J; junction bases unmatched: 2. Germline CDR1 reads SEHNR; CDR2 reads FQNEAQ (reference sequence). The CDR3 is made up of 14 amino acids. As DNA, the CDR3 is TGTGCCAGCAGCAAACAGGGGAGCAATCAGCCCCAGCATTTT. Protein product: CASSKQGSNQPQHF.

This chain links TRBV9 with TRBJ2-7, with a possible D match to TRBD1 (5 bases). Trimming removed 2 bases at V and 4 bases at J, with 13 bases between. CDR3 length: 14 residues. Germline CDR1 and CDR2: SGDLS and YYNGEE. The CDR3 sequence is CASSVDSALYEQYF. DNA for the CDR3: TGTGCCAGCAGCGTCGACAGTGCTCTATACGAGCAGTACTTC. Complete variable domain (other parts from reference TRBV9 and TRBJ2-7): DSGVTQTPKHLITATGQRVTLRCSPRSGDLSVYWYQQSLDQGLQFLIQYYNGEERAKGNILERFSAQQFPDLHSELNLSSLELGDSALYFCASSVDSALYEQYFGPGTRLTVT.

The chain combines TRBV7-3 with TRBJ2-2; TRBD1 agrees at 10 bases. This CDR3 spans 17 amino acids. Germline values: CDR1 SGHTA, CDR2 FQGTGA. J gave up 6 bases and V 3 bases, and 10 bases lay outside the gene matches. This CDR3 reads CASSLGPTGGAPGELFF. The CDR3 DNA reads TGTGCCAGCAGCTTGGGACCGACAGGGGGCGCCCCCGGGGAGCTGTTTTTT.

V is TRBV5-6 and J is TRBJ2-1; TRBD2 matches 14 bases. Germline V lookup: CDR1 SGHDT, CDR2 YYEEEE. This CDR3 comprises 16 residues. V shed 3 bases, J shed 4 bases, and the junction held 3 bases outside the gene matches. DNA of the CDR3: TGTGCCAGCAGCTCGGGACTAGCGGGGGTATACAATGAGCAGTTCTTC. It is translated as CASSSGLAGVYNEQFF.

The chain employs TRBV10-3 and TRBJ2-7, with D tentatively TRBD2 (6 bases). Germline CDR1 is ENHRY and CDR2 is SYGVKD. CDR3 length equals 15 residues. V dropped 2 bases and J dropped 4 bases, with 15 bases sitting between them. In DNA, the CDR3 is TGTGCCATCAGTGAGATTAGCGGCAGCCGATACGAGCAGTACTTC. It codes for CAISEISGSRYEQYF.

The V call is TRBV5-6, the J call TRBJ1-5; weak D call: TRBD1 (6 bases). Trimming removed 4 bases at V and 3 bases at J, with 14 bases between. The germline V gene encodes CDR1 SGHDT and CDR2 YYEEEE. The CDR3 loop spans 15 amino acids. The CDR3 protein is CASSAMTGINQPQHF. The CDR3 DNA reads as TGTGCCAGCAGCGCGATGACAGGAATCAATCAGCCCCAGCATTTT.